One and the same sample provided the 18 T cell receptor beta chains below, sequenced in a study of T cell responses to AZD1222 COVID-19 vaccine. The repertoire was sequenced with immunoSEQ multiplex PCR; TCRdb's copy has only in-frame clones and lacks some. This table has some 100,000 clones, over 75% appearing once. Sequenced material: peripheral blood, taken on day 0 of AZD1222 vaccination. These receptors all stem from an adult in good health.

The genes are TRBV3-1 (or the pseudogene TRBV3-2) and TRBJ2-5; D ambiguous. The V gene's germline CDR1 is LGHDT and CDR2 YNNKEL (reference sequence). Trimming pared 0 bases from V and 1 base from J, leaving 9 bases between. The length of the CDR3 is 15 residues. CDR3 region: CASSQDDRPQETQYF. DNA of the CDR3: TGTGCCAGCAGCCAAGATGACCGGCCCCAAGAGACCCAGTACTTC.

V usage is TRBV9 and J usage is TRBJ2-3, with 12 bases lining up with TRBD2. The V and J ends lost 0 bases and 4 bases, in that order; junction bases with no gene match: 3. This CDR3 has 16 amino acids. Germline-derived CDR1 and CDR2 are SGDLS and YYNGEE. This CDR3 is CASSVASGRASDTQYF. In nucleotides, the CDR3 is TGTGCCAGCAGCGTAGCTAGCGGGAGGGCCTCAGATACGCAGTATTTT. Full variable domain (rest looked up from reference TRBV9 and TRBJ2-3): DSGVTQTPKHLITATGQRVTLRCSPRSGDLSVYWYQQSLDQGLQFLIQYYNGEERAKGNILERFSAQQFPDLHSELNLSSLELGDSALYFCASSVASGRASDTQYFGPGTRLTVL.

The genes are TRBV2 and TRBJ2-1, with D possibly TRBD1 on 7 matching bases. The ends were cut back, 4 bases at V and 2 bases at J, with 12 bases in the middle. This CDR3 region has 15 residues. Germline loops: CDR1 SNHLY, CDR2 FYNNEI. The CDR3 loop is CASSAGGQTYNEQFF. In DNA form, the CDR3 reads TGTGCCAGCAGTGCAGGGGGGCAGACCTACAATGAGCAGTTCTTC.

V usage is TRBV20-1 and J usage is TRBJ1-4; no clear D. CDR1 DFQATT and CDR2 SNEGSKA come from the germline V gene (reference sequence). V lost 6 bases and J lost 8, with 10 bases in between. This CDR3 has 11 residues. The CDR3 loop is CSADHGEKLFF. The CDR3, as DNA: TGCAGTGCCGACCACGGGGAAAAACTGTTTTTT.

V gene TRBV2 combines with J gene TRBJ1-1; no reliable D call. V was trimmed by 7 bases and J by 2 bases, leaving 14 bases between them. The CDR3 covers 14 residues. In germline, CDR1 is SNHLY, CDR2 FYNNEI. The CDR3 region is CASTPPGFNTEAFF. The CDR3, as DNA: TGTGCCAGCACCCCCCCAGGCTTTAACACTGAAGCTTTCTTT.

The chain joins TRBV12-3 or TRBV12-4 to TRBJ1-5; D unclear. This CDR3 region has 12 residues. Trimming shortened V by 0 bases and J by 5 bases, and 2 bases separated the two germline ends. CDR3 sequence (DNA): TGTGCCAGCAGTTTAGCGGATCAGCCCCAGCATTTT. It is translated as CASSLADQPQHF.

V and J are TRBV6-5 and TRBJ1-1; no reliable D call. CDR3 length: 13 residues. V gave up 7 bases and J gave up 1 base, with 10 bases separating them. Germline CDR1 reads MNHEY; CDR2 reads SVGAGI. The CDR3 spells CASTRVENTEAFF. The CDR3 DNA sequence: TGTGCCAGCACCCGGGTCGAGAACACTGAAGCTTTCTTT.

The chain couples TRBV11-2 to TRBJ2-2; 10 nucleotides line up with TRBD2. This CDR3 is 17 amino acids long. With 4 bases clipped from V and 6 bases from J, the junction kept 11 bases outside the gene matches. CDR1 is SGHAT, CDR2 FQNNGV, per germline. The CDR3 reads CASSSSLLAGSAGELFF. CDR3 sequence (DNA): TGTGCCAGCAGCTCTTCCCTACTAGCGGGGTCAGCCGGGGAGCTGTTTTTT.

The chain joins TRBV16 to TRBJ1-5; no definite D call. V lost 2 bases to trimming and J lost 2 bases, with 7 bases between them. The CDR3 covers 14 residues. From germline, CDR1 is KGHSY and CDR2 FQNENV. CDR3 nucleotides: TGTGCCAGCAGCCAAACGCAGGGCAATCAGCCCCAGCATTTT. Protein sequence: CASSQTQGNQPQHF.

The J gene is TRBJ2-1, the V gene TRBV11-2, with 13 bases fitting TRBD2. V dropped 3 bases and J dropped 4; count of bases not matched to a gene: 12. CDR1 SGHAT and CDR2 FQNNGV come from the germline V gene. The CDR3 is 19 residues long. The CDR3 bases are TGTGCCAGCAGCTTTTCACCTACTAGCGGGAGGGCCGGATACAATGAGCAGTTCTTC. As protein: CASSFSPTSGRAGYNEQFF.

Note on this clone: At one of its ends the junction is not consistent with the germline gene, which may arise from a read error. The V call is TRBV5-1, the J call TRBJ2-7; D gene unclear. This CDR3 has 10 amino acids. Germline CDR1 SGHRS, CDR2 YFSETQ. CDR3 in amino acids: CASSLGPPLF. In nucleotides, the CDR3 is TGCGCCAGCAGCTTGGGGCCCCCTCTCTTC.

V gene TRBV30 combines with J gene TRBJ1-2; no definite D call. Germline CDR1 reads GTSNPN; CDR2 reads SVGIG (reference sequence). Between the trimmed V and J ends, which lost 2 bases and 1 base, there was a span of 8 bases. The CDR3 totals 13 residues. CDR3 in amino acids: CAWSSEINYGYTF. CDR3 bases: TGTGCCTGGAGTTCTGAGATTAACTATGGCTACACCTTC. The variable domain in full, completed from reference TRBV30 and TRBJ1-2, reads SQTIHQWPATLVQPVGSPLSLECTVEGTSNPNLYWYRQAAGRGLQLLFYSVGIGQISSEVPQNLSASRPQDRQFILSSKKLLLSDSGFYLCAWSSEINYGYTFGSGTRLTVV.

This chain uses TRBV6-5 with TRBJ1-4; D is unclear. Germline CDR1 and CDR2: MNHEY and SVGAGI. Trimming removed 6 bases from V and 0 bases from J, with 5 bases in between. The CDR3 contains 13 residues. In DNA form, the CDR3 reads TGTGCCAGCAGCTGGACAACTAATGAAAAACTGTTTTTT. It codes for CASSWTTNEKLFF.

This clone has just one count. J is TRBJ1-3 and V is TRBV2, with no clear D. Trimming stripped 8 bases from V and 0 bases from J, with 14 bases between. This CDR3 has 15 residues. CDR1 is SNHLY, CDR2 FYNNEI, per germline. As DNA, the CDR3 is TGTGCCAGCCGGAGGGTCTACGACTCTGGAAACACCATATATTTT. It translates to CASRRVYDSGNTIYF.

This rearrangement joins TRBV27 to TRBJ1-6; 10 nucleotides match TRBD1. The CDR3 consists of 12 residues. The V segment lost 10 bases and the J segment 9 bases; nucleotides outside the gene matches: 3. CDR1 MNHEY and CDR2 SMNVEV come from the germline V gene (reference sequence). The DNA for the CDR3 is TGTGCCACCCGGACAGGGGGTTCACCCCTCCACTTT. Its protein is CATRTGGSPLHF.

The chain couples TRBV4-2 to TRBJ1-2; D remains ambiguous. The CDR3 extends over 15 amino acids. The V and J ends lost 0 bases and 4 bases respectively, with 12 bases between them. Germline V gene sequence: CDR1 LGHNA, CDR2 YNFKEQ. The CDR3 coding sequence is TGTGCCAGCAGCCAAGATGCCGGGGAGAGCTATGGCTACACCTTC. Encoded protein: CASSQDAGESYGYTF.

The chain combines TRBV19 with TRBJ2-1; D is undetermined. CDR1 and CDR2 from the germline V gene are LNHDA and SQIVND (reference sequence). Trimming removed 3 bases at V and 5 bases at J, with 8 bases between. This CDR3 has 13 residues. Here the CDR3 DNA reads TGTGCCAGTAGTATCGGCAGTAACAATGAGCAGTTCTTC. This translates into CASSIGSNNEQFF.

The chain couples TRBV5-4 to TRBJ2-1; unclear D gene. The V end lost 0 bases, the J end lost 6 bases, and 7 bases lay between the germline ends. Germline V gene data show CDR1 as SGHNT and CDR2 as YYREEE (reference sequence). The CDR3 runs to 13 residues. For the CDR3, the DNA is TGTGCCAGCAGCTTGGGTCGAGGCAATGAGCAGTTCTTC. This sequence encodes CASSLGRGNEQFF. Full variable domain (remainder filled in from reference TRBV5-4 and TRBJ2-1): ETGVTQSPTHLIKTRGQQVTLRCSSQSGHNTVSWYQQALGQGPQFIFQYYREEENGRGNFPPRFSGLQFPNYSSELNVNALELDDSALYLCASSLGRGNEQFFGPGTRLTVL.